Listed below are T cell receptor beta chains from one sample, sequenced in a study of shared clonotypes between healthy human individuals. Libraries were prepared by immunoSEQ multiplex PCR; TCRdb keeps only in-frame clonotypes and omits some of them. This table has 780,000 or so clones, 55% to 80% appearing once. The sequencing sample was made of memory CD4+ T cells sorted from blood. These receptors all stem from a woman in her twenties or thirties in good health. Both conserved end residues are part of each CDR3. D genes are given only for firm matches. Part of the rows lack a size; the others show once, few, many or a class for expanded clones.

d_call: TRBD1; clone_size: .; v_call: TRBV5-4; j_call: TRBJ2-7; cdr3_nt: TGTGCCAGCAGCCTGACAGGGATACCCTACGAGCAGTACTTC; cdr3_aa: CASSLTGIPYEQYF
d_call: TRBD2; clone_size: .; v_call: TRBV10-3; j_call: TRBJ2-1; cdr3_nt: TGTGCCATCAGTGACGCGTCTAGCGGAGACAATGAGCAGTTCTTC; cdr3_aa: CAISDASSGDNEQFF
d_call: .; clone_size: .; v_call: TRBV20-1; j_call: TRBJ1-1; cdr3_nt: TGCAGTGCTGGAGTGAACACTGAAGCTTTCTTT; cdr3_aa: CSAGVNTEAFF
d_call: .; clone_size: once; v_call: TRBV10-2; j_call: TRBJ2-7; cdr3_nt: TGCGCCAGCAGCTCCGGCGGTTACTACGAGCAGTACTTC; cdr3_aa: CASSSGGYYEQYF
d_call: .; clone_size: .; v_call: TRBV5-1; j_call: TRBJ2-3; cdr3_nt: TGCGCCAGCTCCGTCACAGATACGCAGTATTTT; cdr3_aa: CASSVTDTQYF
d_call: TRBD2; clone_size: .; v_call: TRBV11-2; j_call: TRBJ2-7; cdr3_nt: TGTGCCAGCAGTCTAGCGGGAGGGACCTACGAGCAGTACTTC; cdr3_aa: CASSLAGGTYEQYF
d_call: .; clone_size: .; v_call: TRBV11-2; j_call: TRBJ2-2; cdr3_nt: TGTGCCAGCAGCTTACTCAACTCCGGGGTAGGGGAGCTGTTTTTT; cdr3_aa: CASSLLNSGVGELFF
d_call: TRBD2; clone_size: once; v_call: TRBV11-3; j_call: TRBJ2-3; cdr3_nt: TGTGCCAGCAGCTACAGCGGGAGGGCAGATACGCAGTATTTT; cdr3_aa: CASSYSGRADTQYF
d_call: .; clone_size: once; v_call: TRBV11-2; j_call: TRBJ2-3; cdr3_nt: TGTGCCAGCAGCAAAAGACTAGGAGACGGCACAGATACGCAGTATTTT; cdr3_aa: CASSKRLGDGTDTQYF
d_call: TRBD2; clone_size: .; v_call: TRBV18; j_call: TRBJ2-4; cdr3_nt: TGTGCCAGCTCACCATCTAGCGGGAGACCCTCCGGAAACATTCAGTACTTC; cdr3_aa: CASSPSSGRPSGNIQYF
d_call: TRBD1; clone_size: once; v_call: TRBV28; j_call: TRBJ1-2; cdr3_nt: TGTGCCAGCAGCGATGAGGGGAGAACGACAGGGGGCTATGGCTACACCTTC; cdr3_aa: CASSDEGRTTGGYGYTF
d_call: TRBD2; clone_size: once; v_call: TRBV11-2; j_call: TRBJ2-2; cdr3_nt: TGTGCCAGCAGCACCTTAACCGGGACTAGGGGCGGGGAGCTGTTTTTT; cdr3_aa: CASSTLTGTRGGELFF
d_call: .; clone_size: .; v_call: TRBV19; j_call: TRBJ2-2; cdr3_nt: TGTGCCAGTAGTAGACAGGTTGGGACCGGGGAGCTGTTTTTT; cdr3_aa: CASSRQVGTGELFF
d_call: TRBD2; clone_size: .; v_call: TRBV19; j_call: TRBJ2-1; cdr3_nt: TGTGCCAGTAGTATAGTTAGGGTTCGCAAACTAGCGGGAGGAAAGAGTGAGCAGTTCTTC; cdr3_aa: CASSIVRVRKLAGGKSEQFF
d_call: TRBD2; clone_size: .; v_call: TRBV4-1; j_call: TRBJ2-7; cdr3_nt: TGCGCCAGCAGCCAAGGCGCGCTGGTAGCGGGAGGCTACGAGCAGTACTTC; cdr3_aa: CASSQGALVAGGYEQYF
d_call: .; clone_size: .; v_call: TRBV7-9; j_call: TRBJ1-1; cdr3_nt: TGTGCCAGCAGCCCGAGGGAAGGTGGGACTGAAGCTTTCTTT; cdr3_aa: CASSPREGGTEAFF
d_call: .; clone_size: .; v_call: TRBV12-2; j_call: TRBJ2-3; cdr3_nt: TGTGCAAGTCGCTTCCCGGGACTACCTCCAGGGGGTACTAGCACAGATACGCAGTATTTT; cdr3_aa: CASRFPGLPPGGTSTDTQYF
d_call: .; clone_size: .; v_call: TRBV5-5; j_call: TRBJ1-2; cdr3_nt: TGTGCCAGCAGCTTGGAGTCCACGGTTGGCTACACCTTC; cdr3_aa: CASSLESTVGYTF
d_call: .; clone_size: .; v_call: TRBV28; j_call: TRBJ1-5; cdr3_nt: TGTGCCAGCAGAGGCAGCTCCAATCAGCCCCAGCATTTT; cdr3_aa: CASRGSSNQPQHF
d_call: .; clone_size: .; v_call: TRBV19; j_call: TRBJ2-7; cdr3_nt: TGTGCCAGTAGTATTCGGGGTGCCTCCTACGAGCAGTACTTC; cdr3_aa: CASSIRGASYEQYF
d_call: .; clone_size: .; v_call: TRBV27; j_call: TRBJ2-3; cdr3_nt: TGTGCCAGCAGTTTATCCCGACTAGTTACAGATACGCAGTATTTT; cdr3_aa: CASSLSRLVTDTQYF
d_call: .; clone_size: .; v_call: TRBV19; j_call: TRBJ1-5; cdr3_nt: TGTGCCAGTAGTCCCGTCGGGGGGGCCGGGCAGCCCCAGCATTTT; cdr3_aa: CASSPVGGAGQPQHF
d_call: .; clone_size: .; v_call: TRBV11-2; j_call: TRBJ2-1; cdr3_nt: TGTGCCAGCAGCTCTACGGGGTTCAATGAGCAGTTCTTC; cdr3_aa: CASSSTGFNEQFF
d_call: .; clone_size: once; v_call: TRBV19; j_call: TRBJ2-7; cdr3_nt: TGTGCCAGTAGTACCTGGGACGGTCCCTACGAGCAGTACTTC; cdr3_aa: CASSTWDGPYEQYF
d_call: .; clone_size: .; v_call: TRBV6-4; j_call: TRBJ2-7; cdr3_nt: TGTGCCAGCAGGGACCTTTGGGACACCTACGAGCAGTACTTC; cdr3_aa: CASRDLWDTYEQYF
d_call: TRBD2; clone_size: .; v_call: TRBV7-9; j_call: TRBJ2-3; cdr3_nt: TGTGCCAGCAGCTTACGGGGGGACGGCACAGATACGCAGTATTTT; cdr3_aa: CASSLRGDGTDTQYF
d_call: TRBD2; clone_size: few; v_call: TRBV5-1; j_call: TRBJ2-1; cdr3_nt: TGCGCCAGCAGCCGACTAGCGGGAGTTTACAATGAGCAGTTCTTC; cdr3_aa: CASSRLAGVYNEQFF
d_call: .; clone_size: .; v_call: TRBV6-7; j_call: TRBJ2-7; cdr3_nt: TGTGCCAGCAGTTACTCTGGGTTCCTCCTCTACGAGCAGTACTTC; cdr3_aa: CASSYSGFLLYEQYF
d_call: .; clone_size: many; v_call: TRBV28; j_call: TRBJ1-1; cdr3_nt: TGTGCCAGCAGTCTACAGCGGGTTCGTACTGAAGCTTTCTTT; cdr3_aa: CASSLQRVRTEAFF
d_call: .; clone_size: .; v_call: TRBV6-5; j_call: TRBJ2-7; cdr3_nt: TGTGCCAGCAGTTACTCGCTTGCGGAATCCTACGAGCAGTACTTC; cdr3_aa: CASSYSLAESYEQYF
d_call: .; clone_size: .; v_call: TRBV18; j_call: TRBJ2-7; cdr3_nt: TGTGCCAGCTCACCAGCCCGAAGTTCCTACGAGCAGTACTTC; cdr3_aa: CASSPARSSYEQYF
d_call: TRBD1; clone_size: .; v_call: TRBV18; j_call: TRBJ1-2; cdr3_nt: TGTGCCAGCTCAAGAACAGGGGAGAACTATGGCTACACCTTC; cdr3_aa: CASSRTGENYGYTF
d_call: TRBD1; clone_size: .; v_call: TRBV9; j_call: TRBJ2-5; cdr3_nt: TGTGCCAGCAGCGATCGGACAGGGGGCGAAAAGACCCAGTACTTC; cdr3_aa: CASSDRTGGEKTQYF
d_call: .; clone_size: .; v_call: TRBV7-2; j_call: TRBJ1-2; cdr3_nt: TGTGCCAGCAGCCAGGCAGACTATGGCTACACCTTC; cdr3_aa: CASSQADYGYTF
d_call: TRBD1; clone_size: .; v_call: TRBV2; j_call: TRBJ2-3; cdr3_nt: TGTGCCAGCAGTGAATTTGGACAGGGCTCAGATACGCAGTATTTT; cdr3_aa: CASSEFGQGSDTQYF
d_call: TRBD1; clone_size: .; v_call: TRBV18; j_call: TRBJ1-1; cdr3_nt: TGTGCCAGCTCAGCACAGGGGGACGACACTGAAGCTTTCTTT; cdr3_aa: CASSAQGDDTEAFF
d_call: .; clone_size: .; v_call: TRBV4-1; j_call: TRBJ2-3; cdr3_nt: TGCGCCAGCAGCCAGGGGGAAGCCCGCACAGATACGCAGTATTTT; cdr3_aa: CASSQGEARTDTQYF
d_call: TRBD1; clone_size: .; v_call: TRBV6-6; j_call: TRBJ2-7; cdr3_nt: TGTGCCAGCAGTTACCGACAGGGCTACGAGCAGTACTTC; cdr3_aa: CASSYRQGYEQYF
d_call: .; clone_size: few; v_call: TRBV19; j_call: TRBJ1-5; cdr3_nt: TGTGCCAGTAGTATTCAGGGGAGCCCGGTGCCCCAGCATTTT; cdr3_aa: CASSIQGSPVPQHF
d_call: .; clone_size: .; v_call: TRBV7-8; j_call: TRBJ1-5; cdr3_nt: TGTGCCAGCAGCTCCTACAGCAATCAGCCCCAGCATTTT; cdr3_aa: CASSSYSNQPQHF